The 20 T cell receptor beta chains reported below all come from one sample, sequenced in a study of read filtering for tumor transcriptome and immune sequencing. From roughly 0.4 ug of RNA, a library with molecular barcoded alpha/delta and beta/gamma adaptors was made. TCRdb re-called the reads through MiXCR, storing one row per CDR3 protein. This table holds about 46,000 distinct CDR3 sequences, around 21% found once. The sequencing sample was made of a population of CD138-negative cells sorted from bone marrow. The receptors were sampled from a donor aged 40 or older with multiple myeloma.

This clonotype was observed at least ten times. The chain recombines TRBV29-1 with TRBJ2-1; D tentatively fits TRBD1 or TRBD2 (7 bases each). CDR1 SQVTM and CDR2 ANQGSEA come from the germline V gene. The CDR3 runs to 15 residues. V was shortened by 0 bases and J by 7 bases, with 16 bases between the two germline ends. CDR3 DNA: TGCAGCGTTGAAGAGGGGAGACAGGGAGGGAATGAGCAGTTCTTC. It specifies CSVEEGRQGGNEQFF.

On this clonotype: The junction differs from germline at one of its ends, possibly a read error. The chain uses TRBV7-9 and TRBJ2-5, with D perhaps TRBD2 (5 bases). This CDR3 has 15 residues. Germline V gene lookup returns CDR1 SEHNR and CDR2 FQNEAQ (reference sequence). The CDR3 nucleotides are TGTGCCAGCGGCTTGAGGGTACAGACGCAAGAGACCCAGTACTTC. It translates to CASGLRVQTQETQYF.

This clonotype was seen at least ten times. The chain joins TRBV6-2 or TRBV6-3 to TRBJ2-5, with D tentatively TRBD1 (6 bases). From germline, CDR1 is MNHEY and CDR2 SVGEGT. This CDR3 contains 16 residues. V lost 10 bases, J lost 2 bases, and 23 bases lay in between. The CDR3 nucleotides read TGTGCCACCACCCCCCAAGGGGGACCCTCACAAGAGACCCAGTACTTC. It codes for CATTPQGGPSQETQYF.

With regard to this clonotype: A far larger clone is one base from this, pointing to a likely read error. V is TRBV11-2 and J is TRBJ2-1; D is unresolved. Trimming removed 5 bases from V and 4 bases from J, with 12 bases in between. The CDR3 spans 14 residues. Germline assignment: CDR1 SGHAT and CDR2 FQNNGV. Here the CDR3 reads CASSLLTGYNEQFF. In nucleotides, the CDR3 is TGTGCCAGCAGCCTTTTGACCGGGTACAATGAGCAGTTCTTC.

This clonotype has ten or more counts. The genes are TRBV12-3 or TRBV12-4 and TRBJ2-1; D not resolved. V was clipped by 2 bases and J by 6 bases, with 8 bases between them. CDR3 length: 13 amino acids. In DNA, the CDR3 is TGTGCCAGCAGTTTATTGGGCACCAATGAGCAGTTCTTC. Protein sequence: CASSLLGTNEQFF.

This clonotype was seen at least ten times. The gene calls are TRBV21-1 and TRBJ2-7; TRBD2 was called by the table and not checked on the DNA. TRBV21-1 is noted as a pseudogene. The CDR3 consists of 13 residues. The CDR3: CASSVGLAHEQYF. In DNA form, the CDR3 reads TGTGCCAGCAGCGTGGGACTAGCCCACGAGCAGTACTTC.

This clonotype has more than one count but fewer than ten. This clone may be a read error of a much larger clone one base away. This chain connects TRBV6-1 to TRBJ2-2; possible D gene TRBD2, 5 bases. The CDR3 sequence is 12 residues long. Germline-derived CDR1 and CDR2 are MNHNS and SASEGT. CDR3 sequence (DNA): TGTGCCAGCAGGCCGATGGACGGGGAGCTGTCTTTT. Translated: CASRPMDGELSF.

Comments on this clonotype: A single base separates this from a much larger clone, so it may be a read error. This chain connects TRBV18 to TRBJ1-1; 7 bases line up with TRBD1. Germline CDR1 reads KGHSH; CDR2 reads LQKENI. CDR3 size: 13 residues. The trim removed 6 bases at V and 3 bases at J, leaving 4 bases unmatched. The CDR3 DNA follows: TGTGCCAGCTCCCAGGGGGAGGACACTGAAGCTTTCTTT. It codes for CASSQGEDTEAFF.

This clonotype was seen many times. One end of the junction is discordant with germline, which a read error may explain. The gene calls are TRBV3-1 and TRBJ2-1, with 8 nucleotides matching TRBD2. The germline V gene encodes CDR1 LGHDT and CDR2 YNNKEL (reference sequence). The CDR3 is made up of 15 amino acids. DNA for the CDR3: TGTGCCAGCAGCCAAGAGAATAGCGGGATCAATGAGCTGTTCTTC. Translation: CASSQENSGINELFF.

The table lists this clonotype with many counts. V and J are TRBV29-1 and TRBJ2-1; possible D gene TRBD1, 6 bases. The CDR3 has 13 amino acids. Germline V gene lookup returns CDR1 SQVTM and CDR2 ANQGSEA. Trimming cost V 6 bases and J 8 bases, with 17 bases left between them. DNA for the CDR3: TGCAGCGTAACCAGGGGTAGAGGAGATGAGCAGTTCTTC. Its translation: CSVTRGRGDEQFF.

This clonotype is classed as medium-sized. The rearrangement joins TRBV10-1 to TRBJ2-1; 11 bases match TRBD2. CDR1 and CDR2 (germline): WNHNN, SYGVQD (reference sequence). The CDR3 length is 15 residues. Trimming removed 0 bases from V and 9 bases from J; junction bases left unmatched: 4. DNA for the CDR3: TGCGCCAGCAGTGAGTCAACTAGCGGGAGAGGTGAGCAGTTCTTC. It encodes CASSESTSGRGEQFF.

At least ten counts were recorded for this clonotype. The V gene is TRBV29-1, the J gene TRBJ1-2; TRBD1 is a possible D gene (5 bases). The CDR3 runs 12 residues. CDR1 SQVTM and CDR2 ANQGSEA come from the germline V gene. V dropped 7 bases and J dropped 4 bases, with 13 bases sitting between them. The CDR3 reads CSGGGTRYGYTF. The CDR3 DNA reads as TGCAGCGGTGGGGGGACCCGCTATGGCTACACCTTC.

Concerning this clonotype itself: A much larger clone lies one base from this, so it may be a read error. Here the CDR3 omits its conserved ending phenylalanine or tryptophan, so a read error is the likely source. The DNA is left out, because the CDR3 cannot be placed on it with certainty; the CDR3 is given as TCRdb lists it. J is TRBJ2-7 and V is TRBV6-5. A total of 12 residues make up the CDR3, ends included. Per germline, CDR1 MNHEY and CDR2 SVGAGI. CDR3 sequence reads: CASRGYSYEQYS.

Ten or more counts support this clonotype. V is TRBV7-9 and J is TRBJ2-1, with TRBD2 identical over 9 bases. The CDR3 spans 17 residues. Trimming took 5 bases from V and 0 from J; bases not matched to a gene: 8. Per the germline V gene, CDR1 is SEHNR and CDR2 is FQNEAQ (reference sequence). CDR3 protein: CASSQTSGLVSYNEQFF. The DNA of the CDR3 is TGTGCCAGCAGCCAGACTAGCGGCCTAGTCTCCTACAATGAGCAGTTCTTC.

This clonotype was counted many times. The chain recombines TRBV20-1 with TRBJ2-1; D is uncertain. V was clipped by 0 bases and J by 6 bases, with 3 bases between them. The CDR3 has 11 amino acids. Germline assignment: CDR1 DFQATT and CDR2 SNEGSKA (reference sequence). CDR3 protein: CSARDTNEQFF. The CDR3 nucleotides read TGCAGTGCTAGAGATACCAATGAGCAGTTCTTC.

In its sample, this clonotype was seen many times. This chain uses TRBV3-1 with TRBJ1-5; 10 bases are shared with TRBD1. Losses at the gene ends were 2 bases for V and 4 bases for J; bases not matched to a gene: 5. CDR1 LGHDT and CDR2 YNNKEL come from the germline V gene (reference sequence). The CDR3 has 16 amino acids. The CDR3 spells CASSQLGQGINQPQHF. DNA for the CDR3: TGTGCCAGCAGCCAATTGGGACAGGGGATTAATCAGCCCCAGCATTTT.

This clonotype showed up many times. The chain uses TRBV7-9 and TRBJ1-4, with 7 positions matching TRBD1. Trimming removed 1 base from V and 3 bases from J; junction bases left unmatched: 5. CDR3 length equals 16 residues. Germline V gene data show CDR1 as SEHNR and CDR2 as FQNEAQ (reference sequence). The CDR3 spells CASSLGQGRANEKLFF. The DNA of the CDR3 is TGTGCCAGCAGCTTAGGACAGGGCCGGGCTAATGAAAAACTGTTTTTT. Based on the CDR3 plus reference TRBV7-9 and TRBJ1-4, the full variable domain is DTGVSQNPRHKITKRGQNVTFRCDPISEHNRLYWYRQTLGQGPEFLTYFQNEAQLEKSRLLSDRFSAERPKGSFSTLEIQRTEQGDSAMYLCASSLGQGRANEKLFFGSGTQLSVL.

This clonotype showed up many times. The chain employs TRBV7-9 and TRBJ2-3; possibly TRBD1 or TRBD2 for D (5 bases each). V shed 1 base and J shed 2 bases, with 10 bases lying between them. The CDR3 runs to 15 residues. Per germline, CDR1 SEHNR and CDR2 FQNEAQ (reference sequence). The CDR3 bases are TGTGCCAGCAGCTTAGGGGGACCCCACACAGATACGCAGTATTTT. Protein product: CASSLGGPHTDTQYF.

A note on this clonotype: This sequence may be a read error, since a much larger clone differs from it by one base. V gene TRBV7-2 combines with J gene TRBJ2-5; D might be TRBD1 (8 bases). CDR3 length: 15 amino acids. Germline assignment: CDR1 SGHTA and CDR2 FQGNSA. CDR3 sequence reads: CAGSQQGGDKETQYF. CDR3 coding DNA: TGTGCCGGCAGTCAACAGGGGGGGGATAAAGAGACCCAGTACTTC.

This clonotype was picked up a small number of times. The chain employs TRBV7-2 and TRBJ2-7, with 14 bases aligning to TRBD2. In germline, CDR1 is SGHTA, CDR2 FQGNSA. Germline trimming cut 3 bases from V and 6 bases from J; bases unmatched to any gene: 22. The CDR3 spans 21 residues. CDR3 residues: CASSLSPPRVTSGRGYCEQYF. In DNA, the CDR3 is TGTGCCAGCAGCTTGTCCCCCCCCCGGGTGACTAGCGGGAGGGGGTACTGCGAGCAGTACTTC. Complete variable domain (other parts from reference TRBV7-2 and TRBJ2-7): GAGVSQSPSNKVTEKGKDVELRCDPISGHTALYWYRQSLGQGLEFLIYFQGNSAPDKSGLPSDRFSAERTGGSVSTLTIQRTQQEDSAVYLCASSLSPPRVTSGRGYCEQYFGPGTRLTVT.